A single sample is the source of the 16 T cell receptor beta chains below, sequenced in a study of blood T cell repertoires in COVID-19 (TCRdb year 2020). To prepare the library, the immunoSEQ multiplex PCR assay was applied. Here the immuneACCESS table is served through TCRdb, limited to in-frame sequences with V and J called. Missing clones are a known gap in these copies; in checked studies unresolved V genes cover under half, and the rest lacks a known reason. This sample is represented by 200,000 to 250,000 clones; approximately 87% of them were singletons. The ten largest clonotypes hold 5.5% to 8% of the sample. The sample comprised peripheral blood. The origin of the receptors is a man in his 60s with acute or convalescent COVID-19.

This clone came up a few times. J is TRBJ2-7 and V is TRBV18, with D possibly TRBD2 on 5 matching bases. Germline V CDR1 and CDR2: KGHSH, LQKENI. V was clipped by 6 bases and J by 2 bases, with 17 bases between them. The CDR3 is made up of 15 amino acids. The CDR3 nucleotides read TGTGCCAGCTCTCTGGACTCTCCCAGTCCCTACGAGCAGTACTTC. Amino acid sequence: CASSLDSPSPYEQYF.

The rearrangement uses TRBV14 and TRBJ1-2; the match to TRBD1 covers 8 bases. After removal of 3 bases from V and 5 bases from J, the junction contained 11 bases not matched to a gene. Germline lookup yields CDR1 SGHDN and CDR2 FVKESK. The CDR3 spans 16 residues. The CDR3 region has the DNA TGTGCCAGCAGCCAGACTCTACTCGACAGGGGTTATGGCTACACCTTC. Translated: CASSQTLLDRGYGYTF. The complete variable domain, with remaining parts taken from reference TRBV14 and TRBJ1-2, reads EAGVTQFPSHSVIEKGQTVTLRCDPISGHDNLYWYRRVMGKEIKFLLHFVKESKQDESGMPNNRFLAERTGGTYSTLKVQPAELEDSGVYFCASSQTLLDRGYGYTFGSGTRLTVV.

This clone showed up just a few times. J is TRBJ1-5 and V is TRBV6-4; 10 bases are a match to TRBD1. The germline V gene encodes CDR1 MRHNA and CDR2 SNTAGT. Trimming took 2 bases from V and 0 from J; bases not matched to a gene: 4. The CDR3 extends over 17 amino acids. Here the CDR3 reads CASSDTRQGASNQPQHF. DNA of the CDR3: TGTGCCAGCAGTGACACCCGACAGGGGGCTAGCAATCAGCCCCAGCATTTT.

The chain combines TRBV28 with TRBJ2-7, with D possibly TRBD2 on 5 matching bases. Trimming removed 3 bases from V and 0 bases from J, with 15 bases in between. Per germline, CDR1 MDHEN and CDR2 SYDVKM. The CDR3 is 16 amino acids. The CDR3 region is CASSFASVGVSYEQYF. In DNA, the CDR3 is TGTGCCAGCAGTTTTGCGTCAGTGGGAGTCTCCTACGAGCAGTACTTC.

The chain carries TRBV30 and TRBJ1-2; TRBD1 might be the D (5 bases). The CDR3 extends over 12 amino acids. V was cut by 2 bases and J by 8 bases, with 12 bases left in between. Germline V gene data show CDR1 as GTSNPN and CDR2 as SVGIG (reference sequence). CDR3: CAWSREGSGYTF. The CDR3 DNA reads TGTGCCTGGAGTCGGGAGGGGAGCGGCTACACCTTC.

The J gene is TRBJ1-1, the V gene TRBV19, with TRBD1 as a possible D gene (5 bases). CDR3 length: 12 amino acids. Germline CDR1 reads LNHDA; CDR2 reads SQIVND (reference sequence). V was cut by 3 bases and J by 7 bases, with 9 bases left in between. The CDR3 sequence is CASSIPGGEAFF. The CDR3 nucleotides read TGTGCCAGTAGTATCCCGGGGGGTGAAGCTTTCTTT.

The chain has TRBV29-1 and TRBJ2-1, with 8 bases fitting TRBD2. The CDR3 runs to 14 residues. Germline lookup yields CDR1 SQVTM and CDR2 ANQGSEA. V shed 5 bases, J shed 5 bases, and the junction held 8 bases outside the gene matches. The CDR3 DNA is TGCAGCGTTTCCCGACTAGCGTTCGACAATGAGCAGTTCTTC. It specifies CSVSRLAFDNEQFF.

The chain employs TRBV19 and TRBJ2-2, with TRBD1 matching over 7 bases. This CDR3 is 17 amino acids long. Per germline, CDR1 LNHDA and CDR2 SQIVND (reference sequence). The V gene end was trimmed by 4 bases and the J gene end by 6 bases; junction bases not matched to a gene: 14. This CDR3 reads CASSTHRVSTGSGELFF. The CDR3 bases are TGTGCCAGTAGTACCCACCGGGTCTCGACAGGGTCCGGGGAGCTGTTTTTT.

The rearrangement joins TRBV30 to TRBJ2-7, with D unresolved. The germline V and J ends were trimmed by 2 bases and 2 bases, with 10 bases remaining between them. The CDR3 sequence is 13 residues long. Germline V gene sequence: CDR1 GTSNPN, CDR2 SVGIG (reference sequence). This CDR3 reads CAWSPPNPYEQYF. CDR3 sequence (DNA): TGTGCCTGGAGTCCACCTAATCCCTACGAGCAGTACTTC.

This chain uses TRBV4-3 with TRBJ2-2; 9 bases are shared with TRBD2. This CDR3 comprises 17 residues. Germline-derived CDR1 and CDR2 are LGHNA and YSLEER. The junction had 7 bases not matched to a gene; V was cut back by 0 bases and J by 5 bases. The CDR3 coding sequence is TGCGCCAGCAGCCAAGATTATAGCGGGAGACGGACCGGGGAGCTGTTTTTT. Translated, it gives CASSQDYSGRRTGELFF.

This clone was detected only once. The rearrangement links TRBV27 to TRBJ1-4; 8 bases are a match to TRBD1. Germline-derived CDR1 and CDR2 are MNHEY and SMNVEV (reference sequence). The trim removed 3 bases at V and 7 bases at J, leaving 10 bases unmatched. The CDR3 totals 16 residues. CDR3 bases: TGTGCCAGCAGTTTCCGACCGGACAGGGAGGGTGAAAAACTGTTTTTT. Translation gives CASSFRPDREGEKLFF.

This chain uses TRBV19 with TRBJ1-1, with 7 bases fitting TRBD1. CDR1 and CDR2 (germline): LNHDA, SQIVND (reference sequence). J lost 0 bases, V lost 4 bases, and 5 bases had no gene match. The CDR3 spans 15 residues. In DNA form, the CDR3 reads TGTGCCAGTAGTACAGGGGGGCTAATGAACACTGAAGCTTTCTTT. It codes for CASSTGGLMNTEAFF.

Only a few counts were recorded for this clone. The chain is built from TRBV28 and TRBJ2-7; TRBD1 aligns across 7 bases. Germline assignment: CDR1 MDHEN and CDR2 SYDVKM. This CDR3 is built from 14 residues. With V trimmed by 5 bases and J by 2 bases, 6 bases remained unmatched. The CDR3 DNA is TGTGCCAGCAGTAGTGGGGGACAGACCTACGAGCAGTACTTC. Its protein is CASSSGGQTYEQYF.

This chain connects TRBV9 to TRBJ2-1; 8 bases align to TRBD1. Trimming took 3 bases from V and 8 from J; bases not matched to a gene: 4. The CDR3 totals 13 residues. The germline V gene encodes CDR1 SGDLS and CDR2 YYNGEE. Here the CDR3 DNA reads TGTGCCAGCAGCGGACAGGGGCAGGATGAGCAGTTCTTC. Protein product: CASSGQGQDEQFF.

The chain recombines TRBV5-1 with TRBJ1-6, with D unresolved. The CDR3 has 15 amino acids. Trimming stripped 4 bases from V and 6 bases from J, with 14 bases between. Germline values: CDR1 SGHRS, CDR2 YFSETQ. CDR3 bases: TGCGCCAGCAGCCCATCGGCGGGAGGTAATTCACCCCTCCACTTT. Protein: CASSPSAGGNSPLHF.

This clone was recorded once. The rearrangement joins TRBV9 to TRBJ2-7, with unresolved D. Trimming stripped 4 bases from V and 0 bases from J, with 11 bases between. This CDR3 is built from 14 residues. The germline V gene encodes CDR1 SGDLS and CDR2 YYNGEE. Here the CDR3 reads CASSSEALSYEQYF. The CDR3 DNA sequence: TGTGCCAGCAGCTCCGAAGCCCTCTCCTACGAGCAGTACTTC. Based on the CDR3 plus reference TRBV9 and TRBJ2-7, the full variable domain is DSGVTQTPKHLITATGQRVTLRCSPRSGDLSVYWYQQSLDQGLQFLIQYYNGEERAKGNILERFSAQQFPDLHSELNLSSLELGDSALYFCASSSEALSYEQYFGPGTRLTVT.